A single sample is the source of the 32 T cell receptor beta chains below, sequenced in a study of T cell repertoires in cytomegalovirus infection. MiXCR, applied by TCRdb to the reads, yields one record per CDR3 protein. The data contain 600,000 to 700,000 distinct CDR3 sequences, around 31% of them singletons. Antigen specificity for these receptors is unknown. The material sequenced was cultured PBMCs, taken from culture after CMV antigen stimulation. Receptors originate from a human donor in good health (CMV status not recorded). Some clones in this sample may be carry-over from other donors' samples.

The chain combines TRBV7-9 with TRBJ2-7, with D uncertain. Trimming removed 1 base from V and 3 bases from J, with 13 bases in between. CDR1 and CDR2 from the germline V gene are SEHNR and FQNEAQ (reference sequence). CDR3 length: 15 residues. CDR3 sequence (DNA): TGTGCCAGCAGCTTAGATTCTGGACGGAACTACGAGCAGTACTTC. It encodes CASSLDSGRNYEQYF.

This clonotype was counted a few times. One junction end does not reproduce the germline sequence, and a read error may be involved. V is TRBV7-8 and J is TRBJ2-4, with D maybe TRBD1 (6 bases). Germline CDR1 and CDR2: SGHVS and FQNEAQ. The CDR3 totals 16 residues. CDR3 sequence: CASSSDRLYAKKIQYF. CDR3 DNA sequence: TGTGCCAGCAGCTCGGACAGACTCTATGCCAAAAAAATTCAGTACTTC.

This chain connects TRBV12-3 or TRBV12-4 to TRBJ2-1; D remains ambiguous. The V end was cut by 5 bases, the J end by 8 bases, with 10 bases between. The CDR3 spans 12 residues. The CDR3 DNA reads as TGTGCCAGCAGTCCCAGCATCGATGAGCAGTTCTTC. It codes for CASSPSIDEQFF.

The V gene is TRBV5-5, the J gene TRBJ2-1; D unresolved. V lost 4 bases and J 0 bases, leaving 11 bases between the germline ends. This CDR3 is built from 15 residues. From germline, CDR1 is SGHKS and CDR2 YYEKEE (reference sequence). The CDR3 reads CASSGATASYNEQFF. CDR3 in DNA: TGTGCCAGCAGCGGCGCCACAGCCTCCTACAATGAGCAGTTCTTC.

The chain has TRBV11-2 and TRBJ1-5; 9 bases match TRBD1. The CDR3 length is 16 residues. J lost 0 bases, V lost 5 bases, and 5 bases had no gene match. Germline V CDR1 and CDR2: SGHAT, FQNNGV. The CDR3 DNA is TGTGCCAGCAGCAAGGGACAGGGATTTAGCAATCAGCCCCAGCATTTT. This encodes CASSKGQGFSNQPQHF. Complete variable domain (other parts from reference TRBV11-2 and TRBJ1-5): EAGVAQSPRYKIIEKRQSVAFWCNPISGHATLYWYQQILGQGPKLLIQFQNNGVVDDSQLPKDRFSAERLKGVDSTLKIQPAKLEDSAVYLCASSKGQGFSNQPQHFGDGTRLSIL.

The chain couples TRBV4-1 to TRBJ1-2, with D tentatively TRBD1 (5 bases). The CDR3 totals 15 residues. The V end lost 0 bases, the J end lost 3 bases, and 11 bases lay between the germline ends. In germline, CDR1 is MGHRA, CDR2 YSYEKL. CDR3 residues: CASSQDRGGYYGYTF. CDR3 in DNA: TGCGCCAGCAGCCAAGATCGGGGGGGATACTATGGCTACACCTTC.

The chain carries TRBV18 and TRBJ1-1; D call uncertain. With 4 bases removed from V and 5 bases from J, the gap between germline ends came to 11 bases. Germline lookup yields CDR1 KGHSH and CDR2 LQKENI. The CDR3 runs 13 residues. The DNA of the CDR3 is TGTGCCAGCTCACGGATGGCGGGGACTGAAGCTTTCTTT. Protein: CASSRMAGTEAFF.

This sequence joins TRBV28 and TRBJ2-7; TRBD2 agrees at 8 bases. The V gene's germline CDR1 is MDHEN and CDR2 SYDVKM. The junction had 6 bases not matched to a gene; V was cut back by 5 bases and J by 0 bases. This CDR3 has 15 residues. CDR3 nucleotides: TGTGCCAGCAGTAGCTTAACTAGCGGCTCCTACGAGCAGTACTTC. Its translation is CASSSLTSGSYEQYF.

This clonotype was picked up many times. The V call is TRBV7-2, the J call TRBJ1-1; D ambiguous. The CDR3 consists of 14 residues. The V end was cut by 4 bases, the J end by 1 base, with 10 bases between. Germline V gene data show CDR1 as SGHTA and CDR2 as FQGNSA. Here the CDR3 reads CASSSRTGNTEAFF. CDR3 sequence (DNA): TGTGCCAGCAGCTCACGCACCGGGAACACTGAAGCTTTCTTT. Full variable domain (outside the CDR3, taken from reference TRBV7-2 and TRBJ1-1): GAGVSQSPSNKVTEKGKDVELRCDPISGHTALYWYRQSLGQGLEFLIYFQGNSAPDKSGLPSDRFSAERTGGSVSTLTIQRTQQEDSAVYLCASSSRTGNTEAFFGQGTRLTVV.

The chain has TRBV19 and TRBJ1-6; TRBD1 matches 8 bases. J was trimmed by 7 bases and V by 7 bases; bases with no gene match: 3. The CDR3 is made up of 13 amino acids. Germline assignment: CDR1 LNHDA and CDR2 SQIVND (reference sequence). CDR3 loop: CASTGQVNSPLHF. CDR3 nucleotides: TGTGCCAGTACGGGACAGGTCAATTCACCCCTCCACTTT.

The V and J genes are TRBV7-2 and TRBJ2-1; possibly TRBD1 or TRBD2 for D (5 bases each). The CDR3 extends over 14 amino acids. CDR1 is SGHTA and CDR2 is FQGNSA in the germline V gene. Trimming removed 7 bases at V and 10 bases at J, with 20 bases between. The CDR3 here is CASTSVWGIGEQFF. The CDR3 nucleotides read TGTGCCAGCACCTCTGTCTGGGGGATAGGCGAGCAGTTCTTC.

This clonotype was detected only once. The genes are TRBV4-2 and TRBJ2-7; no clear D. Trimming shortened V by 0 bases and J by 3 bases, and 18 bases separated the two germline ends. This CDR3 contains 17 residues. From germline, CDR1 is LGHNA and CDR2 YNFKEQ. The CDR3 region is CASSQDFPPQVLYEQYF. In nucleotides, the CDR3 is TGTGCCAGCAGCCAAGATTTCCCCCCGCAGGTTCTCTACGAGCAGTACTTC.

This chain connects TRBV5-5 to TRBJ1-1, with 7 bases identical to TRBD1. Germline values: CDR1 SGHKS, CDR2 YYEKEE (reference sequence). CDR3 length: 14 amino acids. Trimming cost V 2 bases and J 3 bases; bases outside gene matches: 4. CDR3 nucleotide sequence: TGTGCCAGCAGCTTCCTGAGGGGGCACACTGAAGCTTTCTTT. It encodes CASSFLRGHTEAFF.

This clonotype was observed a few times. The J gene is TRBJ1-5, the V gene TRBV30; 7 bases are shared with TRBD1. This CDR3 is built from 15 residues. Per germline, CDR1 GTSNPN and CDR2 SVGIG (reference sequence). V lost 1 base and J lost 1; bases outside the gene matches: 4. The CDR3 DNA is TGTGCCTGGAGTGAAGGGGGCTGGAGCAATCAGCCCCAGCATTTT. Amino acids: CAWSEGGWSNQPQHF.

V usage is TRBV28 and J usage is TRBJ1-5; the match to TRBD1 covers 7 bases. Germline V lookup: CDR1 MDHEN, CDR2 SYDVKM. This CDR3 has 14 residues. Trimming took 6 bases from V and 4 from J; bases not matched to a gene: 6. Here the CDR3 reads CASSPDRANQPQHF. DNA of the CDR3: TGTGCCAGCAGCCCCGACAGGGCAAATCAGCCCCAGCATTTT.

Worth noting for this clonotype: Given a much more abundant clone one base away, this may be a read error. The rearrangement joins TRBV12-3 or TRBV12-4 to TRBJ1-3; D is unclear. The CDR3 consists of 15 residues. Here the CDR3 reads CASSLAGHSGNIIYF. Here the CDR3 DNA reads TGTGCCAGCAGTTTGGCGGGCCACTCTGGAAACATCATATATTTT.

The V and J genes are TRBV5-5 and TRBJ1-6; D may be TRBD1 (6 bases). The ends were cut back, 5 bases at V and 8 bases at J, with 20 bases in the middle. Germline CDR1 is SGHKS and CDR2 is YYEKEE (reference sequence). The CDR3 runs to 16 residues. CDR3 nucleotides: TGTGCCAGCAGTCCCGTCCGGGGGCTCATAGATTCACCCCTCCACTTT. Protein product: CASSPVRGLIDSPLHF.

This chain links TRBV25-1 with TRBJ2-3; D may be TRBD2 (5 bases). V gave up 5 bases and J gave up 0 bases, with 9 bases separating them. This CDR3 has 14 residues. Germline CDR1 reads MGHDK; CDR2 reads SYGVNS. The CDR3 here is CASSHPGSTDTQYF. The DNA of the CDR3 is TGTGCCAGCAGTCATCCGGGGAGCACAGATACGCAGTATTTT.

The V gene is TRBV7-6, the J gene TRBJ1-2, with TRBD1 as a possible D gene (6 bases). Germline CDR1 is SGHVS and CDR2 is FNYEAQ. V dropped 8 bases and J dropped 4 bases, with 20 bases sitting between them. The length of the CDR3 is 15 residues. The CDR3 sequence: CASGLLGGDSYGYTF. Written as DNA, the CDR3 is TGTGCCAGCGGCCTTCTAGGGGGGGATTCCTATGGCTACACCTTC.

Only a few counts were recorded for this clonotype. The V and J genes are TRBV28 and TRBJ1-1; tentative D call: TRBD1 (6 bases). Per germline, CDR1 MDHEN and CDR2 SYDVKM. V lost 6 bases and J 1 base, leaving 15 bases between the germline ends. This CDR3 has 15 amino acids. CDR3 in amino acids: CASSSPGGGNTEAFF. CDR3 bases: TGTGCCAGCAGCTCCCCGGGGGGCGGGAACACTGAAGCTTTCTTT.

The sample holds a few counts of this clonotype. The chain has TRBV12-3 or TRBV12-4 and TRBJ1-2; perhaps TRBD1 as D (6 bases). The V end was cut by 6 bases, the J end by 1 base, with 18 bases between. The CDR3 extends over 16 amino acids. CDR3 region: CASRHLNRAVNYGYTF. The CDR3, as DNA: TGTGCCAGCAGGCATCTTAACAGGGCCGTTAACTATGGCTACACCTTC.

The chain carries TRBV2 and TRBJ2-3; 9 bases are a match to TRBD2. CDR3 length: 13 residues. CDR1 and CDR2 (germline): SNHLY, FYNNEI. V dropped 8 bases and J dropped 5; count of bases not matched to a gene: 5. CDR3 sequence reads: CASLGGRVDTQYF. The CDR3 region has the DNA TGTGCCAGCCTAGGCGGGAGGGTAGATACGCAGTATTTT. Based on the CDR3 plus reference TRBV2 and TRBJ2-3, the full variable domain is EPEVTQTPSHQVTQMGQEVILRCVPISNHLYFYWYRQILGQKVEFLVSFYNNEISEKSEIFDDQFSVERPDGSNFTLKIRSTKLEDSAMYFCASLGGRVDTQYFGPGTRLTVL.

The J gene is TRBJ2-1, the V gene TRBV20-1; 11 nucleotides match TRBD2. The trim removed 1 base at V and 7 bases at J, leaving 6 bases unmatched. This CDR3 spans 15 amino acids. Germline CDR1 reads DFQATT; CDR2 reads SNEGSKA (reference sequence). The CDR3 here is CSARGVSGRENEQFF. The CDR3 DNA follows: TGCAGTGCTAGAGGGGTTAGCGGGAGGGAAAATGAGCAGTTCTTC.

This clonotype was counted many times. The CDR3 sequence is CASRSGLAGASAQYF. In nucleotides, the CDR3 is TGTGCCAGCAGATCGGGACTAGCGGGAGCATCAGCTCAGTACTTC. The rearrangement uses TRBV12-3 or TRBV12-4 and TRBJ2-4; TRBD2 matches at 14 bases. V trimming: 6 bases; J trimming: 12 bases; junction bases outside the gene matches: 10. The CDR3 extends over 15 amino acids.

This clonotype was recorded a few times. The chain combines TRBV7-8 with TRBJ2-7; D may be TRBD2 (6 bases). CDR1 and CDR2 from the germline V gene are SGHVS and FQNEAQ. The V and J ends lost 2 bases and 2 bases respectively, with 16 bases between them. There are 16 residues in the CDR3. This CDR3 reads CASSLISGEVAYEQYF. The CDR3 bases are TGTGCCAGCAGCTTAATCTCGGGGGAAGTAGCCTACGAGCAGTACTTC. The whole variable domain, filled in from reference TRBV7-8 and TRBJ2-7, reads GAGVSQSPRYKVAKRGQDVALRCDPISGHVSLFWYQQALGQGPEFLTYFQNEAQLDKSGLPSDRFFAERPEGSVSTLKIQRTQQEDSAVYLCASSLISGEVAYEQYFGPGTRLTVT.

This clonotype was recorded a few times. J is TRBJ2-1 and V is TRBV6-2 or TRBV6-3; tentative D call: TRBD2 (5 bases). The CDR3 is 14 amino acids. The germline V gene encodes CDR1 MNHEY and CDR2 SVGEGT. The ends were cut back, 7 bases at V and 9 bases at J, with 19 bases in the middle. The CDR3 DNA reads as TGTGCCAGCACCCCCTACCGGGATCGGGGTGAGCAGTTCTTC. Protein sequence: CASTPYRDRGEQFF.

This clonotype showed up just a few times. The gene calls are TRBV7-2 and TRBJ2-2; unclear D gene. The CDR3 is 13 amino acids. V was pared by 5 bases and J by 8 bases, with 12 bases between. Germline V CDR1 and CDR2: SGHTA, FQGNSA. CDR3 bases: TGTGCCAGCAGCGATGGGTTGAAGGGGGAGCTGTTTTTT. Its translation: CASSDGLKGELFF.

CDR3 amino acids: CASGLGTVNTEAFF. CDR3 DNA sequence: TGTGCTAGTGGCCTCGGGACAGTGAACACTGAAGCTTTCTTT. The chain links TRBV12-5 to TRBJ1-1; 7 bases fit TRBD1. Germline CDR1 LGHNT, CDR2 FRNRAP. V was pared by 6 bases and J by 0 bases, with 4 bases of the junction left unmatched. The CDR3 has 14 amino acids.

The chain couples TRBV12-3 or TRBV12-4 to TRBJ2-2; the D gene could be TRBD1 or TRBD2 (5 bases each). There are 15 residues in the CDR3. Trimming shortened V by 0 bases and J by 9 bases, and 14 bases separated the two germline ends. CDR3 in amino acids: CASSLAKWGSRELFF. The CDR3 DNA reads TGTGCCAGCAGTTTAGCGAAATGGGGGTCCAGGGAGCTGTTTTTT.

The chain employs TRBV5-5 and TRBJ2-1; 8 bases line up with TRBD2. The CDR3 consists of 17 residues. V trimming: 0 bases; J trimming: 0 bases; junction bases outside the gene matches: 5. Germline-derived CDR1 and CDR2 are SGHKS and YYEKEE (reference sequence). The CDR3 DNA is TGTGCCAGCAGCTTGGAGGTAGCGGGGACCTCCTACAATGAGCAGTTCTTC. It yields the protein CASSLEVAGTSYNEQFF. The entire variable domain, with the rest obtained from reference TRBV5-5 and TRBJ2-1, is as follows: DAGVTQSPTHLIKTRGQQVTLRCSPISGHKSVSWYQQVLGQGPQFIFQYYEKEERGRGNFPDRFSARQFPNYSSELNVNALLLGDSALYLCASSLEVAGTSYNEQFFGPGTRLTVL.

There are many counts of this clonotype. The genes are TRBV7-2 and TRBJ1-4; tentative D call: TRBD1 (6 bases). V was shortened by 1 base and J by 6 bases, with 12 bases between the two germline ends. The V gene's germline CDR1 is SGHTA and CDR2 FQGNSA. The CDR3 spans 15 residues. CDR3 protein: CASSLVGGLDEKLFF. The CDR3 DNA is TGTGCCAGCAGCTTAGTCGGGGGCTTGGATGAAAAACTGTTTTTT.

The rearrangement joins TRBV6-1 to TRBJ1-4; D is uncertain. The CDR3 is 15 amino acids. The germline V gene encodes CDR1 MNHNS and CDR2 SASEGT. Trimming cost V 6 bases and J 5 bases, with 16 bases left between them. Written as DNA, the CDR3 is TGTGCCAGCAGCGAGGTTGGCAGAGCCAATGAAAAACTGTTTTTT. Protein: CASSEVGRANEKLFF.